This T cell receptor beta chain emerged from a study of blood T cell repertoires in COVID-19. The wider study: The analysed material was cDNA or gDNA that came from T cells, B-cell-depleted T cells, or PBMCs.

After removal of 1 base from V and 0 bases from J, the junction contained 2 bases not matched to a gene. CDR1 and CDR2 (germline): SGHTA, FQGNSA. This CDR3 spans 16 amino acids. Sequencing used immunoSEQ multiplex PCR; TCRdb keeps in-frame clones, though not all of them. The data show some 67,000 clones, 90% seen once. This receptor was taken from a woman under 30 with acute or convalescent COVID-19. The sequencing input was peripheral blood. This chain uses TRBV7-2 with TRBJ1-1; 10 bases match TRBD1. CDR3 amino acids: CASSLVGQGLNTEAFF. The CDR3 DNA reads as TGTGCCAGCAGCTTAGTGGGACAGGGGTTGAACACTGAAGCTTTCTTT.